This T cell receptor beta chain derives from a study of blood T cell repertoires in COVID-19. Study in general: T cells, B-cell-depleted T cells, or PBMCs supplied cDNA or gDNA.

Measured with immunoSEQ multiplex PCR; TCRdb has only the in-frame clones, and not every one. Of around 210,000 clones in the sample, approximately 86% were seen once. CDR3 length: 15 residues. The V segment lost 6 bases and the J segment 2 bases; nucleotides outside the gene matches: 3. CDR1 is MNHEY and CDR2 is SVGAGI in the germline V gene. This sequence joins TRBV6-5 and TRBJ2-1, with 11 bases fitting TRBD2. This receptor was taken from a young man with active or convalescent COVID-19. Sequences were obtained from peripheral blood. CDR3 sequence reads: CASRLSGRAYNEQFF. The CDR3 coding sequence is TGTGCCAGCAGACTTAGCGGGAGGGCCTACAATGAGCAGTTCTTC.